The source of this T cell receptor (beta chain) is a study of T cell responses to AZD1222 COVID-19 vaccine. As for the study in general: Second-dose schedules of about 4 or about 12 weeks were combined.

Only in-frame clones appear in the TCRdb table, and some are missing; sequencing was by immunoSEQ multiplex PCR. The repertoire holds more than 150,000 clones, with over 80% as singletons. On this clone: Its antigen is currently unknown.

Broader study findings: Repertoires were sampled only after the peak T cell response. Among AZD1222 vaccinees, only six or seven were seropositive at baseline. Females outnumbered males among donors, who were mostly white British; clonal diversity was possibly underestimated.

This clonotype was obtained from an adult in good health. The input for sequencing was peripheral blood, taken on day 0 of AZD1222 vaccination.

CDR3: CASSSSGFYEQYF. The CDR3 nucleotides read TGTGCCAGCAGTTCTAGCGGGTTCTACGAGCAGTACTTC. The gene calls are TRBV6-5 and TRBJ2-7; TRBD2 aligns across 8 bases. With 4 bases clipped from V and 3 bases from J, the junction kept 2 bases outside the gene matches. CDR1 and CDR2 (germline): MNHEY, SVGAGI. The CDR3 spans 13 residues.